These T cell receptor beta chains were read from a single sample in a study of blood T cell repertoires in COVID-19. Profiling relied on immunoSEQ multiplex PCR, and the TCRdb table lists in-frame clones only, not all of them. This table has approximately 240,000 clones, approximately 80% appearing once. The sequenced sample was peripheral blood. Receptors were obtained from a woman aged 40 to 55 with active or convalescent COVID-19. The CDR3 runs from the conserved cysteine through the conserved F or W.

j_gene: TRBJ2-1
len: 13
v_gene: TRBV3-1/TRBV3-2
CDR3aa: CASSLLAGNEQFF

j_gene: TRBJ2-5
len: 13
v_gene: TRBV7-3
CDR3aa: CASSPGTQETQYF

j_gene: TRBJ2-4
len: 16
v_gene: TRBV5-1
CDR3aa: CASDSGTTHGKNIQYF

j_gene: TRBJ1-6
len: 14
v_gene: TRBV5-1
CDR3aa: CASSSQTDNSPLHF

j_gene: TRBJ2-5
len: 15
v_gene: TRBV11-2
CDR3aa: CASSLGERSRETQYF

j_gene: TRBJ1-3
len: 19
v_gene: TRBV19
CDR3aa: CASSNPGTSFLQRGNTIYF

j_gene: TRBJ1-2
len: 13
v_gene: TRBV3-1/TRBV3-2
CDR3aa: CASSHGGNYGYTF

j_gene: TRBJ2-1
len: 13
v_gene: TRBV7-3
CDR3aa: CASSSTRDDEQFF

j_gene: TRBJ1-5
len: 14
v_gene: TRBV9
CDR3aa: CASSSHGDHQPQHF

j_gene: TRBJ2-5
len: 14
v_gene: TRBV10-1
CDR3aa: CASSPEEAQETQYF

j_gene: TRBJ2-1
len: 13
v_gene: TRBV12-3/TRBV12-4
CDR3aa: CASTLGVYNEQFF

j_gene: TRBJ2-3
len: 15
v_gene: TRBV30
CDR3aa: CAWDTSGGAVDTQYF

j_gene: TRBJ1-4
len: 13
v_gene: TRBV6-1
CDR3aa: CASSDSANEKLFF

j_gene: TRBJ2-2
len: 15
v_gene: TRBV6-4
CDR3aa: CASAAGTTNTGELFF

j_gene: TRBJ2-5
len: 16
v_gene: TRBV25-1
CDR3aa: CASSDRTRGTGVIQYF

j_gene: TRBJ2-7
len: 14
v_gene: TRBV11-2
CDR3aa: CASSLVQGLGEQYF

j_gene: TRBJ1-2
len: 14
v_gene: TRBV6-5
CDR3aa: CASRRTGQNYGYTF

j_gene: TRBJ1-5
len: 15
v_gene: TRBV7-2
CDR3aa: CASSLEGHSNQPQHF